The sample holds a few counts of the clone carrying this T cell receptor beta chain. This specimen belongs to a study of blood T cell repertoires in COVID-19. Study-wide context: The United States, Italy and Spain supplied acute and convalescent COVID-19 samples. Nucleic acid was either cDNA or gDNA, and it came from T cells, B-cell-depleted T cells, or PBMCs.

Under the authors' procedure: It was from reference gene primer amplification that nucleated cell counts were estimated. The protocol was immunoSEQ multiplex PCR, while the TCRdb copy is restricted to in-frame clones and leaves out a portion. V and J calls and clone size are as listed in that table; D and trimming were resolved from the DNA. The sample lists approximately 200,000 clones; roughly 87% were seen once. Germline V gene data show CDR1 as MDHEN and CDR2 as SYDVKM. This CDR3 comprises 11 residues. V lost 3 bases and J 10 bases, leaving 9 bases between the germline ends. Input material: peripheral blood. V usage is TRBV28 and J usage is TRBJ1-1; the D gene is possibly TRBD1 (5 bases). The sequence came from a middle-aged man with active or convalescent COVID-19. The DNA of the CDR3 is TGTGCCAGCAGTTTGACAGAAAGAGCTTTCTTT. Protein product: CASSLTERAFF.